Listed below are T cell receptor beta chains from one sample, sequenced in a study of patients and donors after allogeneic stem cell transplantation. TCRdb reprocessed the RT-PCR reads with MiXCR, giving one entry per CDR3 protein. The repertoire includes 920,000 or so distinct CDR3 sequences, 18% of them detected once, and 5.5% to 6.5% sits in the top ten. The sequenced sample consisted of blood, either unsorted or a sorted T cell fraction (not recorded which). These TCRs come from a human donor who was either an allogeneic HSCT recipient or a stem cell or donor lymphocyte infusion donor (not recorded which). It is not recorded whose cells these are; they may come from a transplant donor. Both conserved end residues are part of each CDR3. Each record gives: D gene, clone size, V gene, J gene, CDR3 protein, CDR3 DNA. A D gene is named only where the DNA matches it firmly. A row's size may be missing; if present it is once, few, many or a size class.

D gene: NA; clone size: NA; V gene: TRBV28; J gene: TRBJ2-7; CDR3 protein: CASSSPGAFYEQYF; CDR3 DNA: TGTGCCAGCAGTTCTCCGGGAGCTTTCTACGAGCAGTACTTC
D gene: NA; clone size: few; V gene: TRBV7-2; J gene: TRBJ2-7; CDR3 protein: CASSYPGLRSYEQYF; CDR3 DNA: TGTGCCAGCAGCTACCCGGGACTCCGGTCCTACGAGCAGTACTTC
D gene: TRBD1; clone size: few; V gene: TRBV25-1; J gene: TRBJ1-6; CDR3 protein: CASSRGRNSPLHF; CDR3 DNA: TGTGCCAGCAGTAGGGGGCGAAATTCACCCCTCCACTTT
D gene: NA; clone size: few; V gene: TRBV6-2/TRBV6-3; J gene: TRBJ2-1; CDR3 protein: CASSRSGGVITSYNEQFF; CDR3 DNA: TGTGCCAGCAGTCGAAGCGGCGGGGTCATCACTTCCTACAATGAGCAGTTCTTC
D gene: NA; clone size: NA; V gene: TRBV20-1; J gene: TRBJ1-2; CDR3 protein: CSAGRTGQSYGYTF; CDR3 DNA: TGCAGTGCTGGCCGCACAGGGCAGAGCTATGGCTACACCTTC
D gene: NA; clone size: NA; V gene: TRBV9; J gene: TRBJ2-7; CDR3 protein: CASSVEVGYEQYF; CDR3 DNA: TGTGCCAGCAGCGTAGAGGTAGGCTACGAGCAGTACTTC
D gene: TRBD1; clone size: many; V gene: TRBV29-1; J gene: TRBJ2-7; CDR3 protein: CSVGARQGHEQYF; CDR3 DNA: TGCAGCGTTGGGGCACGACAGGGGCACGAGCAGTACTTC
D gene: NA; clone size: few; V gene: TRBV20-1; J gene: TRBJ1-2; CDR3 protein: CSARDDRSGGYTF; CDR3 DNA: TGCAGTGCAAGGGACGACAGGTCTGGAGGCTACACCTTC
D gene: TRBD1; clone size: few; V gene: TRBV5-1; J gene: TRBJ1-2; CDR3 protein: CASSSTGTGSFPLYGYTF; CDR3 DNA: TGCGCCAGCAGCAGTACCGGGACAGGTTCATTCCCGCTGTATGGCTACACCTTC
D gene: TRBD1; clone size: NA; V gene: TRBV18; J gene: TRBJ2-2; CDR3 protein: CASSGQGITGELFF; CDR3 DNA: TGTGCCAGCTCCGGACAGGGAATAACCGGGGAGCTGTTTTTT
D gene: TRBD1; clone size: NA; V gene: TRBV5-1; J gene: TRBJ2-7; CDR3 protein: CASSLSGTGVEEQYF; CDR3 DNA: TGCGCCAGCAGCTTGAGCGGGACAGGGGTGGAAGAGCAGTACTTC
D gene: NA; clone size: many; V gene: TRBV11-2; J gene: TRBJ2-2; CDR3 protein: CASSLVRYTGELFF; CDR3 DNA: TGTGCCAGCAGCTTAGTGCGGTACACCGGGGAGCTGTTTTTT
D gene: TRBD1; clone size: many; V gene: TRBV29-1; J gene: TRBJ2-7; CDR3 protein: CSGTGAAGGEQYF; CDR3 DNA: TGCAGCGGGACAGGGGCCGCCGGAGGCGAGCAGTACTTC
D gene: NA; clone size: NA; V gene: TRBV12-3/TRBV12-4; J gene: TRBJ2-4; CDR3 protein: CASSLRYMMLAKNIQYF; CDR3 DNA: TGTGCCAGCAGCTTGCGATATATGATGCTAGCCAAAAACATTCAGTACTTC
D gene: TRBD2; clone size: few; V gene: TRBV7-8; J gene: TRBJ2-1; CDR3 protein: CASSLLSGSFDEQFF; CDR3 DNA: TGTGCCAGCAGCCTACTCAGCGGGAGTTTTGATGAGCAGTTCTTC
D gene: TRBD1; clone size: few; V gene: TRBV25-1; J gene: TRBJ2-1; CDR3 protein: CASSTHPGQGRNEQFF; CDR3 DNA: TGTGCCAGCAGCACCCATCCGGGACAGGGGAGGAATGAGCAGTTCTTC
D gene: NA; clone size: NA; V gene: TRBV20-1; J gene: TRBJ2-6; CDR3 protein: CSARAVTGGGTSGANVLTF; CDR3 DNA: TGCAGTGCTAGGGCAGTAACAGGGGGAGGGACCTCTGGGGCCAACGTCCTGACTTTC
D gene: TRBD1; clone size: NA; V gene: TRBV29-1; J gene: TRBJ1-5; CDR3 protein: CSVPRRDRGGTGQPQHF; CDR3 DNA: TGCAGCGTCCCCCGGAGGGACAGGGGTGGTACTGGACAGCCCCAGCATTTT
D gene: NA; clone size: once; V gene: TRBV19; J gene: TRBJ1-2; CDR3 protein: CASKPVGTSPYGYTF; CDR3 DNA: TGTGCCAGTAAACCCGTCGGGACATCTCCCTATGGCTACACCTTC
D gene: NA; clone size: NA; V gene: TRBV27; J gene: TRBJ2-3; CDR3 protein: CASSLRPTRTDTQYF; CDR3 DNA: TGTGCCAGCAGCCTCCGCCCGACTAGAACAGATACGCAGTATTTT
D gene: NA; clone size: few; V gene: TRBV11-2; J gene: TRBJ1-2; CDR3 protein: CASSQPDGAYYGYTF; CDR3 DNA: TGTGCCAGCAGCCAACCGGACGGAGCGTATTATGGCTACACCTTC
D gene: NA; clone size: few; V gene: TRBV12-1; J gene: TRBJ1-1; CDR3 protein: CASSLQMQGLTSHTEAFF; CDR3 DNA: TGTGCCAGCAGCTTACAAATGCAGGGACTAACAAGCCACACTGAAGCTTTCTTT
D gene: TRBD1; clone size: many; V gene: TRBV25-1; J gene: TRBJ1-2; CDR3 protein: CASSVGGAYGYTF; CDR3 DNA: TGTGCCAGCAGTGTAGGGGGCGCTTATGGCTACACCTTC
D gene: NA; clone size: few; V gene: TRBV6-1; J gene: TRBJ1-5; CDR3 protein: CASSESRDNQPQHF; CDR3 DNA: TGTGCCAGCAGTGAATCCCGGGATAATCAGCCCCAGCATTTT
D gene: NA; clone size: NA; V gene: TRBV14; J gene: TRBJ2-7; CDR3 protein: CASRPLGPYEQYF; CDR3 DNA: TGTGCCAGCAGACCTTTGGGGCCCTACGAGCAGTACTTC
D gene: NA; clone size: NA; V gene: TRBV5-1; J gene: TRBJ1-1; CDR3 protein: CASSPRGRGTGTEAFF; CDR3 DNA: TGCGCCAGCAGCCCCCGGGGGCGGGGCACGGGCACTGAAGCTTTCTTT
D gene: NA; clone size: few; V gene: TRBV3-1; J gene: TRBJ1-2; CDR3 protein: CASSPLPGRPYGYTF; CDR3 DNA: TGTGCCAGCAGCCCCCTACCGGGACGACCCTATGGCTACACCTTC
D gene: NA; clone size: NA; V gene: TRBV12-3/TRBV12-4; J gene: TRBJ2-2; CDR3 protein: CASSRGTNANTGELFF; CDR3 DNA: TGTGCCAGCAGTCGCGGGACAAACGCGAACACCGGGGAGCTGTTTTTT
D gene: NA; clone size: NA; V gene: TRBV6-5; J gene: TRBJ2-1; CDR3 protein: CASSYSIVGVTEQFF; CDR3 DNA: TGTGCCAGCAGTTACTCGATAGTCGGGGTCACTGAGCAGTTCTTC
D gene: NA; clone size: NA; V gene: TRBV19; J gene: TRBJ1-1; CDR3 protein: CASSKGLMNTEAFF; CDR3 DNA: TGTGCCAGTAGTAAAGGACTCATGAACACTGAAGCTTTCTTT
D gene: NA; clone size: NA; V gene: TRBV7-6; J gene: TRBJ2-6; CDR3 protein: CASSLAGSGTGANVLTF; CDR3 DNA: TGTGCCAGCAGCTTAGCGGGGTCGGGGACTGGGGCCAACGTCCTGACTTTC
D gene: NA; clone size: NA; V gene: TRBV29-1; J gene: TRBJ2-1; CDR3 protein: CSVETGESYNEQFF; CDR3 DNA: TGCAGCGTTGAAACGGGGGAGAGCTACAATGAGCAGTTCTTC
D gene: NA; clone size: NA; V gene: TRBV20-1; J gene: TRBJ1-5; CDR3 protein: CSASNDRNSNQPQHF; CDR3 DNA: TGCAGTGCTTCCAATGACAGGAATAGCAATCAGCCCCAGCATTTT
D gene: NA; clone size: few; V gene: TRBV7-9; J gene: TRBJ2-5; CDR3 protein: CASSFTRLQETQYF; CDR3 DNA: TGTGCCAGCAGCTTCACGCGACTCCAAGAGACCCAGTACTTC
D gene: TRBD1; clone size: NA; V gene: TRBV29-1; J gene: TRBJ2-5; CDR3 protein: CSARGWEETQYF; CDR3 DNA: TGCAGCGCCAGGGGGTGGGAAGAGACCCAGTACTTC
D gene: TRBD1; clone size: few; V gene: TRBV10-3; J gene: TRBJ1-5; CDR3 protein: CAISRDRGSGNQPQHF; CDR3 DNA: TGTGCCATCAGTCGGGACAGGGGATCGGGCAATCAGCCCCAGCATTTT
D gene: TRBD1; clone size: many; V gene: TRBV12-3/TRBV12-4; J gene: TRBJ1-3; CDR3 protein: CASSTTGVTGNTIYF; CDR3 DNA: TGTGCCAGCAGTACTACAGGGGTGACTGGAAACACCATATATTTT
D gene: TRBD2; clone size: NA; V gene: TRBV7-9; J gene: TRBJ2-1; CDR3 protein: CASSRLTSGIYNEQFF; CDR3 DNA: TGTGCCAGCAGCCGCCTGACTAGCGGGATATACAATGAGCAGTTCTTC
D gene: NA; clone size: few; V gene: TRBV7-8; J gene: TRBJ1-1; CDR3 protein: CASSRRGREREAFF; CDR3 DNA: TGTGCCAGCAGCCGACGGGGGAGGGAACGTGAAGCTTTCTTT
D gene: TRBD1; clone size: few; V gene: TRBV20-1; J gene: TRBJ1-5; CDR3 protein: CSAVRTGGYQPQHF; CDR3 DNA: TGCAGTGCTGTCCGGACAGGGGGCTATCAGCCCCAGCATTTT
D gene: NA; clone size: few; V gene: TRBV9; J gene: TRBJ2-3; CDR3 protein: CASSVTSTDTQYF; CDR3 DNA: TGTGCCAGCAGCGTAACCTCCACAGATACGCAGTATTTT
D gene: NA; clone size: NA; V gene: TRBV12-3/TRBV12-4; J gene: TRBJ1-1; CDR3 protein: CASSFRGVRTEAFF; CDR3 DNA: TGTGCCAGCAGTTTCCGGGGGGTGAGGACTGAAGCTTTCTTT
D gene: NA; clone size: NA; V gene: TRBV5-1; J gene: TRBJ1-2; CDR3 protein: CASSLGNRDLGGYTF; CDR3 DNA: TGCGCCAGCAGCTTGGGGAACAGGGATTTAGGTGGCTACACCTTC
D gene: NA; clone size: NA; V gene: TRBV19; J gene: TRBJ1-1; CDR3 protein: CASTRRRVDTEAFF; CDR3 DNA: TGTGCCAGTACCCGACGCAGGGTGGACACTGAAGCTTTCTTT